This is a list of T cell receptor beta chains from one sample in a study of blood T cell repertoires in COVID-19. The table came from immunoSEQ multiplex PCR; TCRdb's copy has only in-frame clones and leaves some out. Of about 140,000 clones in the sample, 84% were seen once. Source material: PBMCs or T cells enriched from blood (not recorded which). The receptors here all came from a woman in her late teens or twenties who had been exposed to COVID-19. CDR3s leave out the opening cysteine and the closing phenylalanine or tryptophan. The order of the fields is clone size, J gene, D gene, V gene, CDR3 protein. A D gene is named only where the DNA matches it firmly. For some rows the clone size is stated as once, few or many, or as a class when expanded; others skip it.

abundance: -; j_gene: TRBJ2-7; d_gene: TRBD2; v_gene: TRBV6-6; CDR3aa: ASNELAGVGQY
abundance: -; j_gene: TRBJ2-1; d_gene: TRBD2; v_gene: TRBV7-3; CDR3aa: ASSLSGSGRQRDEQF
abundance: once; j_gene: TRBJ2-3; d_gene: -; v_gene: TRBV24-1; CDR3aa: ATSDPGTPKDTQY
abundance: -; j_gene: TRBJ2-3; d_gene: -; v_gene: TRBV27; CDR3aa: ASSFQGTDTQY
abundance: -; j_gene: TRBJ1-2; d_gene: -; v_gene: TRBV7-6; CDR3aa: ASSLGGAEANYGYT
abundance: -; j_gene: TRBJ1-2; d_gene: TRBD1; v_gene: TRBV14; CDR3aa: ASSRQGGKASGYT
abundance: -; j_gene: TRBJ2-2; d_gene: -; v_gene: TRBV6-2/TRBV6-3; CDR3aa: ASSYSVGDTGELF
abundance: -; j_gene: TRBJ2-7; d_gene: -; v_gene: TRBV2; CDR3aa: ASTGANLAEQY
abundance: -; j_gene: TRBJ2-1; d_gene: TRBD2; v_gene: TRBV18; CDR3aa: ASSLAGGDNEQF
abundance: -; j_gene: TRBJ1-1; d_gene: TRBD1; v_gene: TRBV7-8; CDR3aa: ASSFLLWTGKNEAF
abundance: -; j_gene: TRBJ2-2; d_gene: TRBD2; v_gene: TRBV18; CDR3aa: ASSPRLAGVNTGELF
abundance: few; j_gene: TRBJ1-1; d_gene: TRBD1; v_gene: TRBV7-9; CDR3aa: ASSLRDRGYTEAF
abundance: -; j_gene: TRBJ2-2; d_gene: TRBD2; v_gene: TRBV5-4; CDR3aa: ASSRSGPNTGELF
abundance: -; j_gene: TRBJ1-5; d_gene: -; v_gene: TRBV6-2/TRBV6-3; CDR3aa: ASSRSWPDQPQH
abundance: few; j_gene: TRBJ2-7; d_gene: -; v_gene: TRBV25-1; CDR3aa: ASSESRVGVQY
abundance: -; j_gene: TRBJ2-3; d_gene: TRBD2; v_gene: TRBV28; CDR3aa: ASRVGGRMGTDTQY
abundance: once; j_gene: TRBJ2-7; d_gene: -; v_gene: TRBV27; CDR3aa: ASSLSGREEY
abundance: -; j_gene: TRBJ1-3; d_gene: -; v_gene: TRBV4-2; CDR3aa: ASSQIVGRASGNTIY
abundance: -; j_gene: TRBJ1-1; d_gene: TRBD1; v_gene: TRBV7-9; CDR3aa: ASSLNDRVGTEAF
abundance: once; j_gene: TRBJ2-7; d_gene: -; v_gene: TRBV15; CDR3aa: ATSRPDRSFYEQY
abundance: -; j_gene: TRBJ2-5; d_gene: TRBD2; v_gene: TRBV10-3; CDR3aa: AISVGGRETQY
abundance: -; j_gene: TRBJ1-1; d_gene: -; v_gene: TRBV28; CDR3aa: ASLLLRDTSDTEAF
abundance: -; j_gene: TRBJ1-1; d_gene: TRBD1; v_gene: TRBV3-1/TRBV3-2; CDR3aa: ASSARWDSQAF
abundance: -; j_gene: TRBJ2-3; d_gene: TRBD2; v_gene: TRBV30; CDR3aa: AWMGGGRASGTQY
abundance: -; j_gene: TRBJ1-2; d_gene: TRBD1; v_gene: TRBV9; CDR3aa: ASSATPGTEYYGYT
abundance: -; j_gene: TRBJ2-7; d_gene: -; v_gene: TRBV2; CDR3aa: ASSDAGYSYEQY
abundance: -; j_gene: TRBJ2-1; d_gene: TRBD1; v_gene: TRBV7-9; CDR3aa: ASSTSRGLGYNEQF
abundance: -; j_gene: TRBJ1-6; d_gene: TRBD1; v_gene: TRBV6-4; CDR3aa: ASRATGGNSPLH
abundance: -; j_gene: TRBJ2-3; d_gene: TRBD1; v_gene: TRBV24-1; CDR3aa: ATRGQGTDTQY
abundance: -; j_gene: TRBJ1-1; d_gene: -; v_gene: TRBV19; CDR3aa: ASSMQRSTEAF
abundance: -; j_gene: TRBJ2-5; d_gene: TRBD2; v_gene: TRBV27; CDR3aa: ASRDILAAGWETQY
abundance: -; j_gene: TRBJ1-1; d_gene: -; v_gene: TRBV19; CDR3aa: ASNSKAWRDNTEAF
abundance: -; j_gene: TRBJ2-3; d_gene: -; v_gene: TRBV7-8; CDR3aa: ASSLRASEMSPDTQY
abundance: -; j_gene: TRBJ2-1; d_gene: -; v_gene: TRBV18; CDR3aa: ASSPRAVVSYNEQF
abundance: -; j_gene: TRBJ1-5; d_gene: -; v_gene: TRBV10-2; CDR3aa: ATQGQGWNQPQH
abundance: -; j_gene: TRBJ1-6; d_gene: -; v_gene: TRBV5-4; CDR3aa: ASSPLGGNDSPLH
abundance: -; j_gene: TRBJ1-4; d_gene: -; v_gene: TRBV28; CDR3aa: ASSLSTGVRDEKLF
abundance: once; j_gene: TRBJ2-1; d_gene: TRBD2; v_gene: TRBV27; CDR3aa: ASSPTSSGRYYNEQF
abundance: -; j_gene: TRBJ1-2; d_gene: -; v_gene: TRBV5-1; CDR3aa: ASSPRDPNYGYT